The clone carrying this TCR beta chain was picked up many times. The record originates from a study of metastatic and nonmetastatic thyroid tumors. As for the study in general: Across peripheral blood and tumor or nodule tissue samples taken from malignant and benign thyroid patients, the repertoires were compared with one another.

Per the study methods: Built for papillary thyroid cancer, a distant-metastasis classifier drew on CDR3 differences across clinicopathological groups. TCRdb reprocessed the PCR reads using MiXCR. In this record, the V and J calls reflect TCRdb's handling and not the investigators' own analysis. The sample has around 16,000 clones; approximately 25% are singletons. Patients were all untreated before their thyroid surgery. In germline, CDR1 is SEHNR, CDR2 FQNEAQ (reference sequence). The CDR3 runs 15 residues. V lost 5 bases and J lost 6; bases outside the gene matches: 11. The receptor's source is a male donor with papillary thyroid cancer or a benign thyroid nodule (not recorded which). Some clones in this sample may be carry-over from other donors' samples. Sequenced input: tumor tissue. V is TRBV7-9 and J is TRBJ2-5; TRBD1 aligns across 8 bases. CDR3 sequence reads: CASSNRTGSYQTQYF. CDR3 sequence (DNA): TGTGCCAGCAGCAACCGGACAGGGAGCTATCAGACCCAGTACTTC.